These 13 T cell receptor beta chains were all obtained from the same sample, sequenced in a study of cytomegalovirus exposure and HLA in healthy donors. The PCR had 60 Vbeta and 13 Jbeta primers. Repertoires were generated with immunoSEQ multiplex PCR, while TCRdb's copy carries only in-frame clones and drops some. Counted here are about 130,000 clones, approximately 80% occurring once; the ten biggest clones make up 5.5% to 7%. Input material: PBMCs. The receptors stem from a woman in her forties in good health and CMV-seropositive.

V gene TRBV28 combines with J gene TRBJ2-5; TRBD2 might be the D (6 bases). Trimming stripped 2 bases from V and 9 bases from J, with 22 bases between. Germline V lookup: CDR1 MDHEN, CDR2 SYDVKM. CDR3 length: 16 residues. The CDR3 DNA reads as TGTGCCAGCAGTTTAACGGGACTGCATATTGGGTGCGCCCAGTACTTC. It yields the protein CASSLTGLHIGCAQYF.

Comment on this clone: Other DNA sequences in this sample translate to the same CDR3. DNA for the CDR3: TGTGCCAGCAGCGACCTAGGCATTTTTCGTGGCTACACCTTC. As protein: CASSDLGIFRGYTF. The chain carries TRBV6-5 and TRBJ1-2; unclear D gene. V lost 6 bases to trimming and J lost 7 bases, with 18 bases between them. Per germline, CDR1 MNHEY and CDR2 SVGAGI. The CDR3 totals 14 residues.

The chain joins TRBV7-9 to TRBJ1-5, with 9 nucleotides matching TRBD1. This CDR3 has 17 amino acids. Germline lookup yields CDR1 SEHNR and CDR2 FQNEAQ (reference sequence). V shed 1 base, J shed 1 base, and the junction held 5 bases outside the gene matches. CDR3 loop: CASSLGTGVASNQPQHF. DNA of the CDR3: TGTGCCAGCAGCTTAGGGACAGGGGTTGCGAGCAATCAGCCCCAGCATTTT.

This clone was observed a handful of times. The chain is built from TRBV9 and TRBJ2-3; 8 nucleotides line up with TRBD2. Germline values: CDR1 SGDLS, CDR2 YYNGEE. The CDR3 runs 16 residues. V gave up 0 bases and J gave up 2 bases; unmatched junction bases: 5. CDR3 coding DNA: TGTGCCAGCAGCGTAGAGGCGGGAGGATTCACAGATACGCAGTATTTT. Amino acid sequence: CASSVEAGGFTDTQYF.

This clone was observed a single time. V gene TRBV15 combines with J gene TRBJ1-1, with a possible D match to TRBD1 (6 bases). Trimming removed 1 base from V and 7 bases from J, with 13 bases in between. This CDR3 has 14 amino acids. Looked up from germline, CDR1 is LNHNV and CDR2 is YYDKDF (reference sequence). The CDR3 DNA follows: TGTGCCACCAGCAGAGCCGGGACAAATTATGAAGCTTTCTTT. Its translation is CATSRAGTNYEAFF. Combining the CDR3 with reference TRBV15 and TRBJ1-1 gives the whole variable domain DAMVIQNPRYQVTQFGKPVTLSCSQTLNHNVMYWYQQKSSQAPKLLFHYYDKDFNNEADTPDNFQSRRPNTSFCFLDIRSPGLGDTAMYLCATSRAGTNYEAFFGQGTRLTVV.

The chain combines TRBV5-1 with TRBJ2-5; 10 positions match TRBD2. Germline V CDR1 and CDR2: SGHRS, YFSETQ. V was pared by 4 bases and J by 5 bases, with 17 bases of the junction left unmatched. This CDR3 region has 18 residues. The CDR3 DNA reads TGCGCCAGCAGCCCAGGGGTCGGAAGCGGGGGGGCCGGGGAGACCCAGTACTTC. Amino acid sequence: CASSPGVGSGGAGETQYF.

This chain connects TRBV28 to TRBJ2-3; 12 positions match TRBD2. This CDR3 spans 18 amino acids. With 5 bases clipped from V and 1 base from J, the junction kept 10 bases outside the gene matches. CDR1 is MDHEN, CDR2 SYDVKM, per germline. In DNA, the CDR3 is TGTGCCAGCAGTGGGACTAGCGGGCTCCCTAGAGGCACAGATACGCAGTATTTT. This translates into CASSGTSGLPRGTDTQYF.

The rearrangement joins TRBV6-5 to TRBJ2-5; TRBD2 aligns across 9 bases. The CDR3 is made up of 16 amino acids. The ends lost 2 bases at V and 4 bases at J; junction bases unmatched: 8. Germline assignment: CDR1 MNHEY and CDR2 SVGAGI. CDR3 nucleotides: TGTGCCAGCAGTTACGTGGCGGGAGGGTTGCGAGAGACCCAGTACTTC. Its protein is CASSYVAGGLRETQYF.

This chain connects TRBV15 to TRBJ1-1, with a tentative D call TRBD1 (5 bases). Looked up from germline, CDR1 is LNHNV and CDR2 is YYDKDF (reference sequence). The CDR3 has 16 amino acids. Between the trimmed V and J ends, which lost 1 base and 2 bases, there was a span of 14 bases. The CDR3 DNA follows: TGTGCCACCAGCAGAGCCCAGAACCAGGGTAACACTGAAGCTTTCTTT. It translates to CATSRAQNQGNTEAFF.

This clone was observed a handful of times. This chain links TRBV7-8 with TRBJ1-6, with TRBD1 identical over 7 bases. Germline V gene sequence: CDR1 SGHVS, CDR2 FQNEAQ. This CDR3 spans 18 amino acids. V was pared by 4 bases and J by 4 bases, with 13 bases of the junction left unmatched. The CDR3 sequence: CASSYNPRDSRYNSPLHF. Written as DNA, the CDR3 is TGTGCCAGCAGCTATAACCCCCGGGACAGCCGATATAATTCACCCCTCCACTTT.

The chain couples TRBV5-1 to TRBJ2-2, with 8 bases fitting TRBD1. The germline V gene has CDR1 SGHRS and CDR2 YFSETQ. The CDR3 length is 14 residues. V trimming: 5 bases; J trimming: 6 bases; junction bases outside the gene matches: 6. The CDR3 here is CASSFQGAPGELFF. The DNA of the CDR3 is TGCGCCAGCAGTTTTCAGGGGGCGCCCGGGGAGCTGTTTTTT.

The gene calls are TRBV25-1 and TRBJ2-1; TRBD2 agrees at 8 bases. The CDR3 length is 13 residues. Trimming took 6 bases from V and 4 from J; bases not matched to a gene: 2. Germline-derived CDR1 and CDR2 are MGHDK and SYGVNS. CDR3 region: CASSGGEYNEQFF. In DNA form, the CDR3 reads TGTGCCAGCAGCGGGGGGGAGTACAATGAGCAGTTCTTC.

The J gene is TRBJ1-2, the V gene TRBV10-2, with TRBD1 as a possible D gene (5 bases). Germline CDR1 WSHSY, CDR2 SAAADI. The CDR3 contains 14 residues. Trimming pared 3 bases from V and 2 bases from J, leaving 10 bases between. The CDR3 loop reads CASSETQGNYGYTF. For the CDR3, the DNA is TGCGCCAGCAGTGAAACCCAGGGAAACTATGGCTACACCTTC.